This T cell receptor (beta chain) was retrieved from a study of blood T cell repertoires in COVID-19. The wider study: Collection of acute and convalescent COVID-19 samples took place in the United States, Italy and Spain. PBMCs, B-cell-depleted T cells, or T cells provided the cDNA or gDNA that made up the material.

Original processing methods: Reference gene primers were amplified, and this amplification served to estimate nucleated cell counts. Clones were sequenced by immunoSEQ multiplex PCR, and TCRdb holds only the in-frame ones, with some missing. From that table come the V and J calls and clone size; the DNA was used to work out D and trimming. The table includes some 380,000 clones, roughly four fifths detected once. CDR1 KGHDR and CDR2 SFDVKD come from the germline V gene. The CDR3 extends over 15 amino acids. The V and J ends lost 1 base and 3 bases respectively, with 8 bases between them. This clone was seen only a few times.

The chain employs TRBV24-1 and TRBJ2-2, with TRBD2 as a possible D gene (6 bases). Sequenced material: peripheral blood. This TCR derives from a human donor with acute or convalescent COVID-19. The donor label of this sample is uncertain. The CDR3 DNA reads TGTGCCACCAGTGATTTCGGGGGTTACACCGGGGAGCTGTTTTTT. It is translated as CATSDFGGYTGELFF.